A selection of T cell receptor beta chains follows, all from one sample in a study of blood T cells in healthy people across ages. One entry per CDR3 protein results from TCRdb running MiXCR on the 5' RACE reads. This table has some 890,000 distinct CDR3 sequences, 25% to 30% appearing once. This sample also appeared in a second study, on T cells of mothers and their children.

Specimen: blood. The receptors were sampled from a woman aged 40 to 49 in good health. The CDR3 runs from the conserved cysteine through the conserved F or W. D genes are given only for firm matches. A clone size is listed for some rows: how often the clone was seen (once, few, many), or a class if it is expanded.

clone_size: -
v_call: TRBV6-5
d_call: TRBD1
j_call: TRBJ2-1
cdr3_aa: CASSYSRQGARNEQFF
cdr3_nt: TGTGCCAGCAGTTACTCGCGACAGGGGGCGCGAAATGAGCAGTTCTTC

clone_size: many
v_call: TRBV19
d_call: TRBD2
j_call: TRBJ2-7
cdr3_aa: CASSRSGDSYEQYF
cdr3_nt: TGTGCCAGTAGTAGAAGCGGGGACTCCTACGAGCAGTACTTC

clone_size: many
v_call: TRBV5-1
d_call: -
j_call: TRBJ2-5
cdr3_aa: CASSLGQLQETQYF
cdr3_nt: TGTGCCAGCAGCTTAGGGCAATTACAAGAGACCCAGTACTTC

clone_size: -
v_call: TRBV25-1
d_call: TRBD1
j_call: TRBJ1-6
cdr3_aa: CASSESRGTGLYSSYNSPLHF
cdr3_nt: TGTGCCAGCAGTGAATCTCGGGGGACAGGGTTATATAGCTCCTATAATTCACCCCTCCACTTT

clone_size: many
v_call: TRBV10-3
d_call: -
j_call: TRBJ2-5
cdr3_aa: CAISTGNAETQYF
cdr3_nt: TGTGCCATCAGTACAGGGAATGCAGAGACCCAGTACTTC

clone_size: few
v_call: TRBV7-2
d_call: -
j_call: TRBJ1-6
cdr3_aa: CASMLGTTSSYNSPLHF
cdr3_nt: TGTGCCAGCATGTTAGGGACGACGAGCTCCTATAATTCACCCCTCCACTTT

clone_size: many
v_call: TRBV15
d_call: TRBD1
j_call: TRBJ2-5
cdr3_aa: CATSRAAGQGRETQYF
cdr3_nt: TGTGCCACCAGCAGAGCTGCAGGACAGGGAAGGGAGACCCAGTACTTC

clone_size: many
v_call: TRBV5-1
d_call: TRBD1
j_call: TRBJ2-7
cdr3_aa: CASSNPGQGASEQYF
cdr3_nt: TGCGCCAGCAGCAATCCGGGACAGGGGGCGAGCGAGCAGTACTTC

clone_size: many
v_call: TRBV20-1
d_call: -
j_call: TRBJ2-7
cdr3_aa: CSASLGDYEQYF
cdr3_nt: TGCAGTGCTAGTCTGGGAGACTACGAGCAGTACTTC

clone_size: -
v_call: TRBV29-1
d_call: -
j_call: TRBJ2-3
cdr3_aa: CSVEGDWDRFTDTQYF
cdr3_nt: TGCAGCGTTGAGGGGGACTGGGACAGATTCACAGATACGCAGTATTTT

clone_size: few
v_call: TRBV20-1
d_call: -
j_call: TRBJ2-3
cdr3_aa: CSARGGWLGRDTQYF
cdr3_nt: TGCAGTGCCAGAGGGGGTTGGTTGGGGCGAGATACGCAGTATTTT

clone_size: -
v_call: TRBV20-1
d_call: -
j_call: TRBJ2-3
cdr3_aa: CSARDPGGQADTQYF
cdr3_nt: TGCAGTGCTAGAGATCCCGGGGGCCAGGCAGATACGCAGTATTTT

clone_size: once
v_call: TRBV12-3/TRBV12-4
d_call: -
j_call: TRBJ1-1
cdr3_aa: CASSFEHAEAFF
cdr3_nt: TGTGCCAGCAGTTTCGAACACGCTGAAGCTTTCTTT

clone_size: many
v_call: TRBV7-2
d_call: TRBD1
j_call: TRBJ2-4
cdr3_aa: CASSQPGTAELAKNIQYF
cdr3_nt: TGTGCCAGCAGCCAGCCCGGGACAGCGGAGTTGGCCAAAAACATTCAGTACTTC

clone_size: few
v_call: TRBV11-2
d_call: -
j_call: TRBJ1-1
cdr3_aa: CASSLAETPNTEAFF
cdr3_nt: TGTGCCAGCAGCTTAGCGGAGACCCCGAACACTGAAGCTTTCTTT

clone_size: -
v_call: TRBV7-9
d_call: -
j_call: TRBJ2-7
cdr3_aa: CASSLMGPENSYEQYF
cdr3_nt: TGTGCCAGCAGCTTAATGGGCCCGGAGAACTCCTACGAGCAGTACTTC

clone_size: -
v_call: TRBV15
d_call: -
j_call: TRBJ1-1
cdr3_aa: CATSSRRQAEAFF
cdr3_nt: TGTGCCACCAGCTCCCGTAGGCAAGCTGAAGCTTTCTTT

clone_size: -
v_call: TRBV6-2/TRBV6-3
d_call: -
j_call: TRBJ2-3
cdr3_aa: CASRKGVPSTDTQYF
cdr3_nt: TGTGCCAGCAGGAAAGGGGTCCCTAGCACAGATACGCAGTATTTT